The entry that follows covers one T cell receptor (beta chain) sequence. The clone's antigen remains unknown. The input lacks base qualities; no much larger clone sits a single base away. The sample belongs to a study of blood T cell repertoires in COVID-19 (TCRdb year 2020). With respect to the entire study: Collaborator samples came from the United States, Italy and Spain and covered acute and convalescent phases of COVID-19. The prospective study material was composed of cDNA or gDNA derived from T cells, B-cell-depleted T cells, or PBMCs. Subjects who had been exposed to COVID-19, were actively infected with it, or had recovered from it provided the deeply sampled blood TCRbeta repertoires that made up the dataset. The repertoires were made available in a free public database intended to serve as a resource for research on the immune response to SARS-CoV-2. Samples were obtained from the ongoing ImmuneRACE study (first 160 participants) and from about 1,300 subjects provided by 6 global collaborators. Sample metadata almost always included a de-identified subject ID, COVID-19 status, age in years and sex. Where HLA class I and class II types were available, the types were taken from metadata supplied by the sample provider, not from assay-based typing. General conclusions and limits of the study: The quantity of clinical and demographic metadata differed by source and by participant and was supplied without curation.

TCRbeta CDR3 regions were amplified from genomic DNA using the immunoSEQ Assay, a bias-controlled multiplex PCR. The original pipeline was this. Nucleated cell counts per sample were estimated from amplification of reference gene primers within the assay. To quantify the absolute abundance of each unique TCRbeta CDR3 rearrangement, sequence reads were collapsed and filtered. Productive Simpson clonality was computed per sample as the square root of Simpson's diversity index over productive rearrangements. TCRdb limited this immuneACCESS table to in-frame rearrangements with V and J called. A share of clones is missing; checked studies link under half to unresolved V genes, and the rest is unexplained. V and J calls and clone size are those listed in that table; D and trimming were worked out from the DNA. The sample yields over 200,000 clones; approximately 80% were counted once. Roughly 1.8% of the sample lies in the top ten.

In the prospective study, participants were roughly 18 to 100 years old, resided in about two dozen geographic areas of the United States, and were enrolled through a virtual design. Cohort assignment in the prospective study relied on participant-reported clinical history from a screening survey and a study questionnaire. For ImmuneRACE Cohort 3, a participant was defined as recovered based on two consecutive negative NP/OP PCR tests, clearance by a healthcare professional, or resolution of symptoms. Mobile phlebotomists in the prospective study collected whole blood, serum and a nasopharyngeal or oropharyngeal swab from every participant. Over a roughly two-month period, participants in the prospective study had the option of providing additional blood draws and questionnaires. Blood samples from the prospective study were shipped frozen or at room temperature prior to DNA extraction. Taken from cysteine to phenylalanine, the CDR3 has 14 residues. The DNA shown is the 42-base CDR3, in frame from base 1. Looking up the germline V gene yields CDR1 LGHNT and CDR2 FRNRAP. Between the V and J ends, shortened by 1 base and 2 bases respectively, the junction contains 7 bases.

The TCR comes from a man between 60 and 75 years old who had recovered from COVID-19. The sequenced sample was PBMCs or T cells enriched from blood (not recorded which). The chain is encoded by TRBV12-5 joined to TRBJ2-3, with a weak D call of TRBD2 (6 bases match). The base sequence is TGTGCTAGTGGTTTGGCGGGAGACACAGATACGCAGTATTTT. It translates to CASGLAGDTDTQYF.